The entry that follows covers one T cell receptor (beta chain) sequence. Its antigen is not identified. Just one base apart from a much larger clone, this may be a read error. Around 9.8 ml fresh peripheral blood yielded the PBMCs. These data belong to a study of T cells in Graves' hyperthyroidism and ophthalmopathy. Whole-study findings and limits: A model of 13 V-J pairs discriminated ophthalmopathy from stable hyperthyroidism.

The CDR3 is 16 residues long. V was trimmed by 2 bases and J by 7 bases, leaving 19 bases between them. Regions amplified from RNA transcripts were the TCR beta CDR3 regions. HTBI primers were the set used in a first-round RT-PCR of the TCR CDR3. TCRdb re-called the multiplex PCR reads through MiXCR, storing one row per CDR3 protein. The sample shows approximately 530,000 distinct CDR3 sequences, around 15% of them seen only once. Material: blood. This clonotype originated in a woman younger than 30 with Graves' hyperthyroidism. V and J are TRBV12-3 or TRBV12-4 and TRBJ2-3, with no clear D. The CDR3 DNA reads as TGTGCCAGCAGTTTAACGACTTCCTCGAGTGTATATACGCAGTATTTT. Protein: CASSLTTSSSVYTQYF.